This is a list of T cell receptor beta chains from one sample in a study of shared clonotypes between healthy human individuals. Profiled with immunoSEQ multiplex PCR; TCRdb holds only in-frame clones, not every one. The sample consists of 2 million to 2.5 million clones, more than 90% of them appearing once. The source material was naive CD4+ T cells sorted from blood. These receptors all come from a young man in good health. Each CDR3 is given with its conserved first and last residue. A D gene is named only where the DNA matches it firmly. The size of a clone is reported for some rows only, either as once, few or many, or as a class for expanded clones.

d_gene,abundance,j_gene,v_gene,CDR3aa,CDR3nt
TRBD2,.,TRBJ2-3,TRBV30,CAWSQLAGGQYF,TGTGCCTGGAGTCAGCTAGCGGGAGGGCAGTATTTT
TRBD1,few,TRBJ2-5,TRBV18,CASSPDRAAETQYF,TGTGCCAGCTCACCGGACAGGGCGGCGGAGACCCAGTACTTC
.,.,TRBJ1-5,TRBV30,CAWSSGAMGTNQPQHF,TGTGCCTGGAGTTCGGGGGCTATGGGAACCAATCAGCCCCAGCATTTT
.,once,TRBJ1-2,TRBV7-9,CASSPPGGQSSAKTF,TGTGCCAGCAGCCCCCCCGGAGGACAGAGTAGCGCTAAGACCTTC
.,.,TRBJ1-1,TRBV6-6,CASSWRSTEAFF,TGTGCCAGCAGTTGGAGAAGCACTGAAGCTTTCTTT
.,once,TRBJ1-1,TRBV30,CAWSITNTEAFF,TGTGCCTGGAGTATTACTAACACTGAAGCTTTCTTT
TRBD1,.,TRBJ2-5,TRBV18,CASSTLGTGARETQYF,TGTGCCAGCTCAACCCTCGGGACAGGGGCGAGGGAGACCCAGTACTTC
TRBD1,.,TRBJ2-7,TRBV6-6,CASSYGTDQREQYF,TGTGCCAGCAGTTACGGGACAGATCAACGCGAGCAGTACTTC
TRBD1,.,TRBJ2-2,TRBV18,CASSPPNRGQSTGELFF,TGTGCCAGCTCACCACCAAATAGGGGGCAGAGCACCGGGGAGCTGTTTTTT
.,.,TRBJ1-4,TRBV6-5,CASGRITNEKLFF,TGTGCCAGCGGACGGATCACGAATGAAAAACTGTTTTTT
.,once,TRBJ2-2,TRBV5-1,CASSWGRPNTGELFF,TGCGCCAGCAGCTGGGGGCGCCCCAACACCGGGGAGCTGTTTTTT
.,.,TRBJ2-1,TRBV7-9,CASSPPGEEWNEQFF,TGTGCCAGCAGCCCCCCGGGAGAGGAGTGGAATGAGCAGTTCTTC
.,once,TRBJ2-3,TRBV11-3,CASSLSVGASTDTQYF,TGTGCCAGCAGCTTATCGGTTGGAGCAAGCACAGATACGCAGTATTTT
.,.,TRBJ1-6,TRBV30,CAWSVPLWQGGNSPLHF,TGTGCCTGGAGTGTCCCTCTCTGGCAGGGAGGGAATTCACCCCTCCACTTT
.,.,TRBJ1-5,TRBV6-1,CASSVGDGPQHF,TGTGCCAGCAGTGTTGGCGATGGGCCCCAGCATTTT
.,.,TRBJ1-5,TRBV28,CASSPPGDLGTQHF,TGTGCCAGCAGTCCCCCCGGAGACCTTGGGACCCAGCATTTT
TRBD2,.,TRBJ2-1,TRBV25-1,CARDASGSSYNEQFF,TGTGCCAGAGATGCGAGCGGGAGCTCCTACAATGAGCAGTTCTTC
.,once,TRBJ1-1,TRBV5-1,CASSQQDRNTEAFF,TGCGCCAGCAGCCAGCAGGACAGGAACACTGAAGCTTTCTTT
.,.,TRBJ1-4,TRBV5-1,CASSTRGLANEKLFF,TGCGCCAGCAGCACACGGGGATTGGCTAATGAAAAACTGTTTTTT
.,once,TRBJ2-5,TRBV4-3,CASSQGLGFQETQYF,TGCGCCAGCAGCCAAGGCCTAGGGTTCCAAGAGACCCAGTACTTC
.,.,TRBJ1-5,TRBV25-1,CASSDMGQPQHF,TGTGCCAGCAGTGATATGGGTCAGCCCCAGCATTTT
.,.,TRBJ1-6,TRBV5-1,CASSLGQRLYNSPLHF,TGCGCCAGCAGCCTAGGACAGAGGCTCTATAATTCACCCCTCCACTTT
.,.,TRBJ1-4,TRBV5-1,CASSETATNEKLFF,TGCGCCAGCAGCGAGACAGCAACTAATGAAAAACTGTTTTTT
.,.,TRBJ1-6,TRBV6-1,CASSEILSGTGNSPLHF,TGTGCCAGCAGTGAAATTTTGTCCGGGACGGGGAATTCACCCCTCCACTTT
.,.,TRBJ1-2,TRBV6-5,CASSYSSTGNYGYTF,TGTGCCAGCAGTTACTCCTCGACAGGCAACTATGGCTACACCTTC
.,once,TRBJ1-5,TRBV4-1,CARSMDRNSNQPQHF,TGCGCCAGAAGCATGGACAGAAATAGCAATCAGCCCCAGCATTTT